These T cell receptor beta chains were read from a single sample in a study of blood T cell repertoires in COVID-19. Generated by immunoSEQ multiplex PCR, the TCRdb table keeps only in-frame clones and is missing some. Counted here are 50,000 to 60,000 clones, roughly nine tenths occurring once; the ten biggest clones make up 7% to 9%. Sequences were obtained from peripheral blood. The receptors shown here come from a man older than 75 with active or convalescent COVID-19. Both conserved end residues are part of each CDR3. Each record gives: CDR3 protein, CDR3 DNA, J gene, D gene, clone size, V gene. A D gene is named only where the DNA matches it firmly. The size entry is marked missing in some rows and otherwise reads once, few, many or a size class.

CASSRRLGQRQPQHF | TGTGCCAGCAGCCGACGTTTAGGTCAGAGGCAGCCCCAGCATTTT | TRBJ1-5 | NA | NA | TRBV11-2
CASNPGGVYEQYF | TGCGCCAGCAACCCGGGCGGGGTCTACGAGCAGTACTTC | TRBJ2-7 | NA | NA | TRBV10-1
CASSSQGDGYTF | TGTGCCAGCTCATCCCAGGGGGACGGCTACACCTTC | TRBJ1-2 | TRBD1 | NA | TRBV18
CATSRGQGFDTQYF | TGTGCCACCAGCAGAGGACAGGGCTTTGATACGCAGTATTTT | TRBJ2-3 | TRBD1 | NA | TRBV15
CASNANDRVGEKLFF | TGTGCCAGTAACGCGAATGACAGGGTGGGTGAAAAACTGTTTTTT | TRBJ1-4 | TRBD1 | NA | TRBV19
CASSPGGTGELFF | TGTGCCAGCAGCCCAGGGGGCACCGGGGAGCTGTTTTTT | TRBJ2-2 | TRBD1 | NA | TRBV11-3
CASPLSSYEQYF | TGTGCCAGCCCCTTAAGCTCCTACGAGCAGTACTTC | TRBJ2-7 | NA | NA | TRBV27
CATSSFGQGANRGAGELFF | TGTGCCACCAGCAGCTTCGGACAGGGGGCGAATAGAGGGGCCGGGGAGCTGTTTTTT | TRBJ2-2 | TRBD1 | NA | TRBV15
CASSIDSTGGRAEAFF | TGTGCCAGTAGTATAGATTCGACAGGGGGAAGGGCTGAAGCTTTCTTT | TRBJ1-1 | TRBD1 | medium-sized | TRBV19
CASSLGLAARITQYF | TGTGCCAGCAGCTTGGGACTAGCGGCGCGGATAACCCAGTACTTC | TRBJ2-5 | TRBD2 | NA | TRBV7-2
CASSIEREGASNQPQHF | TGTGCCAGTAGTATAGAGCGGGAGGGTGCTAGCAATCAGCCCCAGCATTTT | TRBJ1-5 | NA | NA | TRBV19
CASSSTRGGGPQHF | TGTGCCAGCAGTTCCACCCGGGGGGGAGGGCCCCAGCATTTT | TRBJ1-5 | NA | NA | TRBV6-2/TRBV6-3